The clone carrying this T cell receptor beta chain has at least ten counts. Its antigen remains unknown. Naivety among CD8 cells was defined by CD45RO negativity and positive CCR7 selection, thereby excluding terminally differentiated effector memory CD45RA+ cells. Clones were sequenced by immunoSEQ multiplex PCR, and TCRdb holds only the in-frame ones, with some missing. The sample contains millions of clones, approximately 95% of which appear only once. The sample belongs to a study of shared clonotypes between healthy human individuals. Study background: CD4 naive cells filled three plates per donor, CD4 memory three, CD8 naive two and CD8 memory one.

Study-level results: Generation probabilities of non-shared clonotypes were lower (relative to those shared by all four donors).

V lost 0 bases and J 7 bases, leaving 10 bases between the germline ends. Looked up from germline, CDR1 is SGHDT and CDR2 is YYEEEE. The CDR3 is 14 residues long. The source of this sequence is a man in his late teens or twenties in good health. Sample: naive CD8+ T cells sorted from blood. This sequence joins TRBV5-6 and TRBJ1-4; a weak D match, TRBD1 (6 bases). The CDR3 region has the DNA TGTGCCAGCAGCTTGGAACAGGGTGGTGAAAAACTGTTTTTT. Residues: CASSLEQGGEKLFF.